The next 14 T cell receptor beta chains were all read from a single sample in a study of post-analysis software for immune sequencing data. Unique-molecular-identifier-tagged TCR beta cDNA libraries were used. Using its own MiXCR run on the PCR reads, TCRdb lists one record per CDR3 protein. The repertoire consists of 150,000 to 200,000 distinct CDR3 sequences, with 35% to 40% occurring once and the leading ten covering roughly 28%. The specimen was blood, collected after autologous hematopoietic stem cell transplantation. The receptors were gathered from a girl aged 10-17 years with multiple sclerosis.

J is TRBJ2-7 and V is TRBV20-1, with D perhaps assigned TRBD1 or TRBD2 (5 bases each). The germline gives CDR1 DFQATT, CDR2 SNEGSKA (reference sequence). There are 14 residues in the CDR3. The germline V and J ends were trimmed by 5 bases and 6 bases, with 20 bases remaining between them. The CDR3 protein is CSASGTEHAREQYF. CDR3 DNA sequence: TGCAGTGCTTCCGGGACCGAACACGCTCGCGAGCAGTACTTC.

The rearrangement links TRBV12-5 to TRBJ1-1, with TRBD1 as a possible D gene (6 bases). CDR3 length equals 15 residues. Trimming cost V 0 bases and J 7 bases, with 15 bases left between them. Germline V CDR1 and CDR2: LGHNT, FRNRAP. As DNA, the CDR3 is TGTGCTAGTGGTTTGGTAGGGGGGACGGTTTTTGAAGCTTTCTTT. It encodes CASGLVGGTVFEAFF.

This clonotype was observed a few times. A read error may account for a junction end that differs from germline. The chain's CDR3 is CAGSPSYEQYF. CDR3 DNA: TGTGCCGGCAGTCCCTCCTACGAGCAGTACTTC. This chain links TRBV12-3 or TRBV12-4 with TRBJ2-7; D remains ambiguous. CDR3 size: 11 residues.

The chain couples TRBV20-1 to TRBJ2-3; 7 positions match TRBD2. Germline loops: CDR1 DFQATT, CDR2 SNEGSKA (reference sequence). V dropped 3 bases and J dropped 4; count of bases not matched to a gene: 7. This CDR3 spans 14 amino acids. The CDR3 reads CSARRTRRADTQYF. The CDR3 bases are TGCAGTGCTAGGAGGACTAGGAGGGCAGATACGCAGTATTTT.

This clonotype has at least ten counts. The V call is TRBV20-1, the J call TRBJ2-6, with 11 bases aligning to TRBD2. CDR1 DFQATT and CDR2 SNEGSKA come from the germline V gene (reference sequence). The J segment lost 0 bases and the V segment lost 6 bases, leaving 7 bases of the junction unmatched. CDR3 length: 17 amino acids. CDR3 amino acids: CSAPRGLAASGANVLTF. The CDR3 nucleotides read TGCAGTGCCCCCAGGGGACTAGCGGCCTCTGGGGCCAACGTCCTGACTTTC.

This chain links TRBV6-5 with TRBJ2-7; perhaps TRBD2 as D (6 bases). Per germline, CDR1 MNHEY and CDR2 SVGAGI. The V gene lost 6 bases and the J gene lost 5 bases, with 20 bases spanning the gap. The CDR3 totals 15 residues. CDR3 region: CASSSRGGIQHEQYF. The DNA for the CDR3 is TGTGCCAGCAGCTCTCGGGGCGGGATTCAGCACGAGCAGTACTTC.

V usage is TRBV4-3 and J usage is TRBJ2-1, with 13 bases lining up with TRBD2. Germline CDR1 and CDR2: LGHNA and YSLEER. There are 15 residues in the CDR3. J was trimmed by 5 bases and V by 6 bases; bases with no gene match: 4. This CDR3 reads CASSWTSGRNNEQFF. Here the CDR3 DNA reads TGCGCCAGCAGTTGGACTAGCGGGAGAAACAATGAGCAGTTCTTC.

A few counts support this clonotype. This chain links TRBV12-3 or TRBV12-4 with TRBJ2-2; D not resolved. Trimming removed 6 bases from V and 6 bases from J, with 5 bases in between. This CDR3 region has 11 residues. The CDR3: CASSLPGELFF. CDR3 nucleotide sequence: TGTGCCAGCAGCCTACCCGGGGAGCTGTTTTTT.

This clonotype was recorded many times. V gene TRBV20-1 combines with J gene TRBJ2-5; 7 bases map to TRBD2. This CDR3 contains 14 residues. The V and J ends lost 1 base and 1 base, in that order; junction bases with no gene match: 3. CDR1 DFQATT and CDR2 SNEGSKA come from the germline V gene (reference sequence). CDR3 loop: CSARVGGGQETQYF. The CDR3 DNA sequence: TGCAGTGCTAGAGTCGGCGGGGGCCAAGAGACCCAGTACTTC.

The chain is built from TRBV7-3 and TRBJ2-5; 11 bases map to TRBD2. This CDR3 is 15 amino acids long. V shed 5 bases, J shed 4 bases, and the junction held 6 bases outside the gene matches. Germline V gives CDR1 SGHTA, CDR2 FQGTGA. DNA of the CDR3: TGTGCCAGCAGCCCTCTAGCGGGAGGAATAGAGACCCAGTACTTC. Amino acids: CASSPLAGGIETQYF.

This rearrangement joins TRBV9 to TRBJ2-7; D ambiguous. CDR1 is SGDLS, CDR2 YYNGEE, per germline. Trimming left V 1 base short and J 0 bases short, with 5 bases between. The CDR3 runs 13 residues. Here the CDR3 DNA reads TGTGCCAGCAGCGTACAGTCCTCCTACGAGCAGTACTTC. Encoded protein: CASSVQSSYEQYF.

In its sample, this clonotype was seen a few times. The rearrangement uses TRBV6-2 or TRBV6-3 and TRBJ2-7; TRBD2 matches 13 bases. The germline V gene encodes CDR1 MNHEY and CDR2 SVGEGT. V lost 6 bases to trimming and J lost 9 bases; unmatched junction nucleotides: 5. This CDR3 has 13 residues. CDR3 DNA: TGTGCCAGCAGCCGACTAGCGGGAGGTGTGCAGTACTTC. The encoded protein is CASSRLAGGVQYF.

J is TRBJ2-1 and V is TRBV9; D is uncertain. The CDR3 spans 15 residues. Germline lookup yields CDR1 SGDLS and CDR2 YYNGEE. V lost 3 bases and J 6 bases, leaving 16 bases between the germline ends. The CDR3 is CASSANVFPGNEQFF. The CDR3 DNA reads as TGTGCCAGCAGCGCTAATGTGTTTCCGGGCAATGAGCAGTTCTTC.

V and J are TRBV29-1 and TRBJ1-1, with D maybe TRBD1 (6 bases). V dropped 0 bases and J dropped 0 bases, with 14 bases sitting between them. CDR1 is SQVTM and CDR2 is ANQGSEA in the germline V gene. This CDR3 has 16 residues. The CDR3 sequence is CSVEDSGAGMNTEAFF. The CDR3 coding sequence is TGCAGCGTTGAAGACTCAGGGGCCGGGATGAACACTGAAGCTTTCTTT.